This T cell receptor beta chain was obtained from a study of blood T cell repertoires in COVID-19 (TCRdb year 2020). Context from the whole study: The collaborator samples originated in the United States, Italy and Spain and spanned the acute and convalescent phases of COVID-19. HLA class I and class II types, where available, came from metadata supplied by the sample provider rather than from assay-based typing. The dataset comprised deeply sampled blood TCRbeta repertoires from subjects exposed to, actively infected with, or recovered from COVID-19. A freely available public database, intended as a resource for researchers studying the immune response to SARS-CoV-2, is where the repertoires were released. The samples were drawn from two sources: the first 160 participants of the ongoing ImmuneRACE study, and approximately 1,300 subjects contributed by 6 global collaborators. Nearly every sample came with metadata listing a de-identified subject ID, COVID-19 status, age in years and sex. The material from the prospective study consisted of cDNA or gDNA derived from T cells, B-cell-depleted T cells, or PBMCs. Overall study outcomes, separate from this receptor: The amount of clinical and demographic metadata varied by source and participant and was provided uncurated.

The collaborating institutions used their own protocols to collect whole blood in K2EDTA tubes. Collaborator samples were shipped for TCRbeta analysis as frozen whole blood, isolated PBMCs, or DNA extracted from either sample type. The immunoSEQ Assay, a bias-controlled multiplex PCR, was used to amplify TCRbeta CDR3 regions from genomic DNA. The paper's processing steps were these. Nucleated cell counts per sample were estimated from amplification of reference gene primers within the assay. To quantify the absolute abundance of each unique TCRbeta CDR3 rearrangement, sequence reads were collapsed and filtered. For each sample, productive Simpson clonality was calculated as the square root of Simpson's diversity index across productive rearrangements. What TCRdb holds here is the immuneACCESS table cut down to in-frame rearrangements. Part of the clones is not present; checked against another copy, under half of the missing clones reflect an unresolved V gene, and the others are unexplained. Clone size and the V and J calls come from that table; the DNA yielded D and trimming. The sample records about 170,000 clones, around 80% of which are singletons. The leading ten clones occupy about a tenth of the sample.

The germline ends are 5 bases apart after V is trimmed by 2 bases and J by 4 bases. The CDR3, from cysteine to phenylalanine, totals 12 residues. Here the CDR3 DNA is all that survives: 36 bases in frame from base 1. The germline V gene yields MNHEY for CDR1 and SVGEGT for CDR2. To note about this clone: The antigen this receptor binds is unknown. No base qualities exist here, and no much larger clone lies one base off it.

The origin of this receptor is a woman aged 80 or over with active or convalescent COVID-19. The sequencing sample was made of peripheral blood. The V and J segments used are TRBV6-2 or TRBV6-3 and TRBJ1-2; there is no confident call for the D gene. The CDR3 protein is CASSYHSYGYTF. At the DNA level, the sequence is TGTGCCAGCAGTTACCACAGCTATGGCTACACCTTC.